This entry is about one TCR beta chain. No antigen is known for it. One junction end does not reproduce the germline sequence, and a read error may be involved. This specimen belongs to a study of vaccination and CD4 T cells after COVID-19. The overall study: Stimulation of cells relied on overlapping spike peptides derived from SARS-CoV-2, HCoV-NL63, HCoV-OC43 and HCoV-229E. Study-level results: There were relatively few convalescent patients studied, and there were no early post-infection timepoints.

Treatment: roughly 10-day PBMC culture with coronavirus spike peptide pools or control peptides (ViraFEST assay). Dates of positive PCR ran from March to December 2020, before US Alpha, Beta and Delta variants. Sequenced with the Oncomine TCR Beta short-read assay was DNA taken from cultured CD4+ T cells. TCRdb re-derived calls from the PCR reads in MiXCR, one entry per CDR3 protein. The sample contains several thousand distinct CDR3 sequences, 40% to 45% of which appear only once. The CDR3 is 15 residues long. Germline-derived CDR1 and CDR2 are MNHEY and SVGAGI. This TCR was recovered from a human donor who had recovered from COVID-19. Sequences were obtained from CD4+ T cells from blood, cultured in vitro. The chain couples TRBV6-5 to TRBJ1-6; 8 bases map to TRBD1. The CDR3 nucleotides read TGTGCCAGCAGTTCGGACAGGGCAGAGTATTCACCCCTCCGCTTT. This translates into CASSSDRAEYSPLRF.